These T cell receptor beta chains were read from a single sample in a study of control samples from healthy donors and cancer patients. TCRdb keeps only in-frame clones here, not all; method: immunoSEQ multiplex PCR. The sample shows almost 95,000 clones, 90% of them seen only once. The specimen sequenced was blood. The receptors stem from a woman aged 18-29 years in good health. The CDR3 runs from the conserved cysteine through the conserved F or W. The D gene is left open where the match is weak. A row's size may be missing; if present it is once, few, many or a size class.

>TRBD1|NA|TRBV25-1|TRBJ1-1
CASSFGTAKAFF
TGTGCCAGTTCCTTTGGGACAGCCAAAGCTTTCTTT
>NA|once|TRBV5-4|TRBJ2-5
CASSLEPNGGVRVETQYF
TGTGCCAGCAGCTTGGAGCCCAATGGTGGGGTAAGGGTAGAGACCCAGTACTTC
>NA|NA|TRBV11-2|TRBJ2-7
CASSLGPPEQYF
TGTGCCAGCAGCTTAGGGCCCCCCGAGCAGTACTTC
>TRBD1|NA|TRBV5-1|TRBJ1-1
CASSLAQGGLNTEAFF
TGCGCCAGCAGCTTGGCCCAGGGGGGATTGAACACTGAAGCTTTCTTT
>NA|NA|TRBV6-1|TRBJ1-4
CASSEQGTNEKLFF
TGTGCCAGCAGTGAACAGGGAACTAATGAAAAACTGTTTTTT
>NA|NA|TRBV9|TRBJ2-3
CASSVEESSTDTQYF
TGTGCCAGCAGCGTAGAGGAGAGTAGCACAGATACGCAGTATTTT
>TRBD2|NA|TRBV3-1/TRBV3-2|TRBJ2-5
CASSGTSGGAGETQYF
TGTGCCAGCAGCGGGACTAGCGGGGGGGCTGGGGAGACCCAGTACTTC
>TRBD2|NA|TRBV28|TRBJ2-7
CASSFGLAGLSYEQYF
TGTGCCAGCAGTTTCGGACTAGCGGGACTATCCTACGAGCAGTACTTC
>NA|NA|TRBV24-1|TRBJ2-3
CATSEEDGTDTQYF
TGTGCCACCAGTGAGGAGGATGGCACAGATACGCAGTATTTT
>TRBD1|NA|TRBV4-1|TRBJ1-6
CASSQDRGGNSPLHF
TGCGCCAGCAGCCAGGACAGGGGAGGGAATTCACCCCTCCACTTT
>NA|NA|TRBV15|TRBJ2-3
CATSRDRAGSDTQYF
TGTGCCACCAGCAGAGATCGGGCCGGATCTGATACGCAGTATTTT
>NA|NA|TRBV19|TRBJ1-5
CASTPTGGAGQPQHF
TGTGCCAGTACCCCAACGGGGGGGGCCGGACAGCCCCAGCATTTT
>NA|NA|TRBV4-1|TRBJ2-7
CTSSPQADYSYEQYF
TGCACCAGCAGCCCCCAAGCGGATTACTCCTACGAGCAGTACTTC
>TRBD1|once|TRBV19|TRBJ2-7
CASSSGTGGYEQYF
TGTGCCAGTTCCTCCGGGACAGGGGGCTACGAGCAGTACTTC
>NA|NA|TRBV14|TRBJ1-5
CASSYSQGQPQHF
TGTGCCAGCAGCTATTCTCAGGGCCAGCCCCAGCATTTT
>NA|once|TRBV12-5|TRBJ1-5
CASGPPVGGQGNQPQHF
TGTGCTAGTGGTCCGCCCGTAGGGGGGCAAGGCAATCAGCCCCAGCATTTT
>NA|few|TRBV11-3|TRBJ2-1
CASSSEDSSYNEQFF
TGTGCCAGCAGCTCAGAAGACAGCTCCTACAATGAGCAGTTCTTC
>NA|once|TRBV15|TRBJ1-1
CATSRARENTEAFF
TGTGCCACCAGCAGAGCGCGCGAGAACACTGAAGCTTTCTTT
>NA|NA|TRBV5-1|TRBJ2-7
CASSLVGDYEQYF
TGCGCCAGCAGCTTGGTTGGGGACTACGAGCAGTACTTC